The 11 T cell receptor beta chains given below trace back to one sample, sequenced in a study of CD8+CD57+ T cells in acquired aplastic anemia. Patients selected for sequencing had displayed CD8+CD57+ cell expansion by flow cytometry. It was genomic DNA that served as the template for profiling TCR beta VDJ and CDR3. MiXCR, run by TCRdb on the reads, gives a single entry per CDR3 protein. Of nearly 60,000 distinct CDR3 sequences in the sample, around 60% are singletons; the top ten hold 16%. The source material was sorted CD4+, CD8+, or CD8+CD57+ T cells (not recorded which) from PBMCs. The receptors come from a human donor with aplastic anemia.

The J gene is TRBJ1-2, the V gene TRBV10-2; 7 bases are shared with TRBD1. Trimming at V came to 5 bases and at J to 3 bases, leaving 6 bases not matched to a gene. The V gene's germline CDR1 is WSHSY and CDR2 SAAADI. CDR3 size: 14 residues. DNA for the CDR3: TGCGCCAGCAGTACTTCCGGACAGGACTATGGCTACACCTTC. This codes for CASSTSGQDYGYTF.

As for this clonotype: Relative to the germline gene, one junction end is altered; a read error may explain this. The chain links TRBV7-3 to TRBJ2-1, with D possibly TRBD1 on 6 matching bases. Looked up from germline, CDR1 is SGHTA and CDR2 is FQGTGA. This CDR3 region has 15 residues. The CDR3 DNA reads TGTGCCAGCAGACGAACAGGGTCTCCTTACAGTGAGCAGTTCTTC. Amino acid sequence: CASRRTGSPYSEQFF.

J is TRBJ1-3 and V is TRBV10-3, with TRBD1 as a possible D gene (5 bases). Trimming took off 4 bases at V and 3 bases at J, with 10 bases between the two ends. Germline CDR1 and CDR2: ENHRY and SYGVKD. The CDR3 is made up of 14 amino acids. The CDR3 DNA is TGTGCCATCAGTGGTGGGGGAAGTGGAAACACCATATATTTT. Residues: CAISGGGSGNTIYF.

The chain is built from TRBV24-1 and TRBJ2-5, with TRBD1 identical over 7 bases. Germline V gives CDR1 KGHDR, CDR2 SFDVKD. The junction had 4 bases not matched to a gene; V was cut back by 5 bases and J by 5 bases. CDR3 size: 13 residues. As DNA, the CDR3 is TGTGCCACCAGTGGAGGGGGCGGGGAGACCCAGTACTTC. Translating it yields CATSGGGGETQYF.

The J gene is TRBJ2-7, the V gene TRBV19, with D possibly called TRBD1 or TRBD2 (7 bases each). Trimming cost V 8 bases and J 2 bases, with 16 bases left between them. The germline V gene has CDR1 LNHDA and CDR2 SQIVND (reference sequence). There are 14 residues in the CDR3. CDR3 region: CASARGDSTYEQYV. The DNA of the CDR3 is TGTGCCAGTGCCCGGGGGGACAGCACCTACGAGCAGTACGTC.

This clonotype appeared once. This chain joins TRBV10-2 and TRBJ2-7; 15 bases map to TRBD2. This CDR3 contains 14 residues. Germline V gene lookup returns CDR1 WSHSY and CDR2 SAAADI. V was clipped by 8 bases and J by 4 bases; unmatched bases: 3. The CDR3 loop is CASRTSGGGYEQYF. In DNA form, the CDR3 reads TGCGCCAGCCGGACTAGCGGGGGGGGATACGAGCAGTACTTC.

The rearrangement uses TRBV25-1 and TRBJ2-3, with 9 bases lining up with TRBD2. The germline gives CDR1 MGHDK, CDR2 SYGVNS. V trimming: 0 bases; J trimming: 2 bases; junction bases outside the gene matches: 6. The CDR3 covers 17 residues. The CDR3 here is CASSEYRLAGITDTQYF. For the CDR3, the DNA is TGTGCCAGCAGTGAATATCGGCTAGCGGGGATCACAGATACGCAGTATTTT.

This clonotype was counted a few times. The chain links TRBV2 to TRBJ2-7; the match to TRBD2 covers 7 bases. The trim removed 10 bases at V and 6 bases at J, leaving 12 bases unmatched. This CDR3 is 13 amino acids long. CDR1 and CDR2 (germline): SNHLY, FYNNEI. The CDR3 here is CAIGRGPVGEQYV. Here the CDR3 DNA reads TGTGCCATTGGGAGGGGACCGGTCGGCGAGCAGTACGTC.

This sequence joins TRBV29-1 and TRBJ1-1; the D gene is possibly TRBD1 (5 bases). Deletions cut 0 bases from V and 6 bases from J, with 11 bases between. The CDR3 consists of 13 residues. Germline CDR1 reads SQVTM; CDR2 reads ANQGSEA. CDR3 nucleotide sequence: TGCAGCGTTGAAGATAGAGGGGTTGCTGAAGCTTTCTTT. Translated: CSVEDRGVAEAFF.

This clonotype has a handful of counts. The CDR3 DNA sequence: TGCAGCGTTGACAGGGGGATGGTAGAGACCCAGTACTTC. Protein: CSVDRGMVETQYF. The V call is TRBV29-1, the J call TRBJ2-5, with TRBD1 matching 7 bases. The V gene end was trimmed by 3 bases and the J gene end by 4 bases; junction bases not matched to a gene: 5. Germline assignment: CDR1 SQVTM and CDR2 ANQGSEA. CDR3 length: 13 amino acids.

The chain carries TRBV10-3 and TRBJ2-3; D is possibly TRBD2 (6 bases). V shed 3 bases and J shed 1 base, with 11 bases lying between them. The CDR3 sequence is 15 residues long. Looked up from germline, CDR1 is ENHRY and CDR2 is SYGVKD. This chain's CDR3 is CAISETLAGTDTQYF. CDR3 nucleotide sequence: TGTGCCATCAGTGAAACCTTAGCGGGCACAGATACGCAGTATTTT.